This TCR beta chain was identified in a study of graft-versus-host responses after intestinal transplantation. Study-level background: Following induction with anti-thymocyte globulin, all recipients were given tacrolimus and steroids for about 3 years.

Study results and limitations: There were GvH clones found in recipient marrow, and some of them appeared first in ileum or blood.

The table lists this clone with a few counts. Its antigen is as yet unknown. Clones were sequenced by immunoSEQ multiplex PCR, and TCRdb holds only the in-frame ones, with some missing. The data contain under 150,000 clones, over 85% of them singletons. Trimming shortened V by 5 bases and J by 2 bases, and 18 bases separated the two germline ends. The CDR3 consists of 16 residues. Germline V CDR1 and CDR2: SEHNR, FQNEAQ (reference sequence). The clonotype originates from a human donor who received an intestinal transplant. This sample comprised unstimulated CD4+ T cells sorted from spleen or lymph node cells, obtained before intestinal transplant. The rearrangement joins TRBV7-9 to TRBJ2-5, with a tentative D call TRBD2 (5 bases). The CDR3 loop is CASSLGFGNLQETQYF. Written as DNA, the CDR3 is TGTGCCAGCAGCCTGGGGTTCGGGAACCTACAAGAGACCCAGTACTTC.